The clone carrying this TCR beta chain turned up a few times. This entry belongs to a study of metastatic and nonmetastatic thyroid tumors. TCRdb re-processed the PCR reads through MiXCR. The sample has roughly 30,000 clones, roughly 30% seen once. Thyroid surgery was performed in patients who had received no treatment beforehand. Trimming removed 3 bases at V and 1 base at J, with 9 bases between. Per germline, CDR1 DFQATT and CDR2 SNEGSKA (reference sequence). The CDR3 runs to 13 residues. The clonotype originates from a female donor with papillary thyroid cancer or a benign thyroid nodule (not recorded which). Some clones in this sample may be carry-over from other donors' samples. Sequencing was done on a sample of blood. V gene TRBV20-1 combines with J gene TRBJ1-1; D might be TRBD1 (6 bases). Here the CDR3 reads CSASRGRNTEAFF. The CDR3 region has the DNA TGCAGTGCTAGTAGGGGGAGGAACACTGAAGCTTTCTTT.